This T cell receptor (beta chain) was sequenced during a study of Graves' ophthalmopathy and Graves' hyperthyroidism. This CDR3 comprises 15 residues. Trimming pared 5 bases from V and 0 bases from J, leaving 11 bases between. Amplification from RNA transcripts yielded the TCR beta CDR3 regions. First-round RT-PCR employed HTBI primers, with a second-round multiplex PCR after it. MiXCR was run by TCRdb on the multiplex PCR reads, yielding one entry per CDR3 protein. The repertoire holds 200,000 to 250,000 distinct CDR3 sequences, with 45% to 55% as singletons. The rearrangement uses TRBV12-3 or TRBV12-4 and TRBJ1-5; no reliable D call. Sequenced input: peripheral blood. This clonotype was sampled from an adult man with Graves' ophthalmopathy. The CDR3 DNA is TGTGCCAGCAGTAGGACGGATCATAGCAATCAGCCCCAGCATTTT. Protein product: CASSRTDHSNQPQHF.